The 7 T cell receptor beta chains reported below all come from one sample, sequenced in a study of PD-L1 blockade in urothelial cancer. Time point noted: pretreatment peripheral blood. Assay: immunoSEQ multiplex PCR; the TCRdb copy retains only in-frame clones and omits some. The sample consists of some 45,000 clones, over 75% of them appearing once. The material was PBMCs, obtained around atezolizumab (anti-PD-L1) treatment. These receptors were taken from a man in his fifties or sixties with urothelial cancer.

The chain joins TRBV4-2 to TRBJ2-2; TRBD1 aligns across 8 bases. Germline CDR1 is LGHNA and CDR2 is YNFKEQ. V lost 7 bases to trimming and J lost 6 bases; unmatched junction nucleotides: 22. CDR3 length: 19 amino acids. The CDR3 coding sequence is TGTGCCAGCACGGGCGCAGGGGGCGCCATCTCACAAACACCCGGGGAGCTGTTTTTT. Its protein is CASTGAGGAISQTPGELFF.

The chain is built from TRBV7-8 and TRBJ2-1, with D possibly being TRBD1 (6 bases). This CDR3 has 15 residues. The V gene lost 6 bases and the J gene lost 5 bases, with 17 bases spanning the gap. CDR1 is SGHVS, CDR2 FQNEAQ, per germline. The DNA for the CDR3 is TGTGCCAGCAGACCCTCAAGGGGGATCAACAATGAGCAGTTCTTC. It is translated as CASRPSRGINNEQFF. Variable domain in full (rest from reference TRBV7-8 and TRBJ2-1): GAGVSQSPRYKVAKRGQDVALRCDPISGHVSLFWYQQALGQGPEFLTYFQNEAQLDKSGLPSDRFFAERPEGSVSTLKIQRTQQEDSAVYLCASRPSRGINNEQFFGPGTRLTVL.

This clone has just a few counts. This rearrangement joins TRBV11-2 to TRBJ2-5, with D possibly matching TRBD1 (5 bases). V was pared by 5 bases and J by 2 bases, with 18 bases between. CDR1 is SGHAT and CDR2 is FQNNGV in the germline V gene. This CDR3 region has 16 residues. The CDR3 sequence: CASSPTRQGEQETQYF. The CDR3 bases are TGTGCCAGCAGCCCGACCCGGCAGGGTGAGCAAGAGACCCAGTACTTC.

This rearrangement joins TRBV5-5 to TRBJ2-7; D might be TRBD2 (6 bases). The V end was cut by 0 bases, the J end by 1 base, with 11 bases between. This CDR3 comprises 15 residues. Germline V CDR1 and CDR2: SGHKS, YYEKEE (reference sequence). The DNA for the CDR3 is TGTGCCAGCAGCTTGGCCATCGGGACTTCCTACGAGCAGTACTTC. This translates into CASSLAIGTSYEQYF.

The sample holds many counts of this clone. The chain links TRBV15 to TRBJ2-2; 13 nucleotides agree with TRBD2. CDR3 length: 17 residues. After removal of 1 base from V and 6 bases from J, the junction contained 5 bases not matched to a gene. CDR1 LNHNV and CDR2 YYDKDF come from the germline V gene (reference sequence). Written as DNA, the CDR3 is TGTGCCACCAGCAGAGGACCGGGACTAGCGGGACCCGGGGAGCTGTTTTTT. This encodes CATSRGPGLAGPGELFF.

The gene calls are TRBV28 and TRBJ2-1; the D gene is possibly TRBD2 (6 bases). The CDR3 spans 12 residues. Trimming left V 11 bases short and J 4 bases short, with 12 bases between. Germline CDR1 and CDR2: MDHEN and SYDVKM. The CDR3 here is CASKRVYNEQFF. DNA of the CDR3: TGTGCCTCCAAGCGGGTTTACAATGAGCAGTTCTTC.

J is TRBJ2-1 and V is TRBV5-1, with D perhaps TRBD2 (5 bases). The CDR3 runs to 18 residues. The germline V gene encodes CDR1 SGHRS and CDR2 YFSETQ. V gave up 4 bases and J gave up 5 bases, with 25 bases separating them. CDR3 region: CASSPEGGVTPTHNEQFF. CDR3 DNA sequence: TGCGCCAGCAGCCCCGAGGGTGGAGTGACTCCCACCCACAATGAGCAGTTCTTC. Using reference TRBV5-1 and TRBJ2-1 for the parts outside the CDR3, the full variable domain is KAGVTQTPRYLIKTRGQQVTLSCSPISGHRSVSWYQQTPGQGLQFLFEYFSETQRNKGNFPGRFSGRQFSNSRSEMNVSTLELGDSALYLCASSPEGGVTPTHNEQFFGPGTRLTVL.